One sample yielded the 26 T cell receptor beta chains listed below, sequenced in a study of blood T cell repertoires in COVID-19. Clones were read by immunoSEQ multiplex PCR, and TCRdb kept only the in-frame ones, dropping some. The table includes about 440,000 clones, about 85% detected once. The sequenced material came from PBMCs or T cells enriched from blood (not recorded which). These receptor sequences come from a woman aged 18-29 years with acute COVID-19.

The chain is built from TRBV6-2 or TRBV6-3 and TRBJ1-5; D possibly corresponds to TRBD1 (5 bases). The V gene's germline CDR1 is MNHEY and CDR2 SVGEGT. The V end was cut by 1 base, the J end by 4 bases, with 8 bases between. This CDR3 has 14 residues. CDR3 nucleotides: TGTGCCAGCAGTTACTATAGGGGAAATCAGCCCCAGCATTTT. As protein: CASSYYRGNQPQHF.

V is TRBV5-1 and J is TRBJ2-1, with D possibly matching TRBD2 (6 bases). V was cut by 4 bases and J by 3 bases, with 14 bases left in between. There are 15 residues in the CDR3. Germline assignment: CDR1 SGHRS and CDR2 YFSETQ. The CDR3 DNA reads TGCGCCAGCAGCCCCCCCGGGACTGTCTACAATGAGCAGTTCTTC. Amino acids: CASSPPGTVYNEQFF. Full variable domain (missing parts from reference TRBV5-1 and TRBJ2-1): KAGVTQTPRYLIKTRGQQVTLSCSPISGHRSVSWYQQTPGQGLQFLFEYFSETQRNKGNFPGRFSGRQFSNSRSEMNVSTLELGDSALYLCASSPPGTVYNEQFFGPGTRLTVL.

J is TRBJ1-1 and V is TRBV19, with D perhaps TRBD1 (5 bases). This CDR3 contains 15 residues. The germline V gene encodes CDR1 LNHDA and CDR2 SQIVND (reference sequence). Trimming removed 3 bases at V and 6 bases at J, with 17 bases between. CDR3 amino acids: CASSMEGKGLSEAFF. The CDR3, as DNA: TGTGCCAGTAGTATGGAAGGGAAGGGGTTGTCTGAAGCTTTCTTT.

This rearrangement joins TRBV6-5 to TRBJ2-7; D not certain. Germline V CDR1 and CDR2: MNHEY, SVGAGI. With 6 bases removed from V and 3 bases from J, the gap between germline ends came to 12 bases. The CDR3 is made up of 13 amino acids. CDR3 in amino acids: CASRPDGDYEQYF. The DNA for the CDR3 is TGTGCCAGCAGACCCGACGGAGACTACGAGCAGTACTTC.

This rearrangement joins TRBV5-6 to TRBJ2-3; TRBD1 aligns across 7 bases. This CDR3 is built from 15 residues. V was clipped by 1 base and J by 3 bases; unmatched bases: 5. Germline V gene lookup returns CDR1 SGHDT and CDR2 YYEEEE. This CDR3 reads CASSLTGAGTDTQYF. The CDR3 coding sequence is TGTGCCAGCAGCTTGACAGGGGCCGGGACAGATACGCAGTATTTT.

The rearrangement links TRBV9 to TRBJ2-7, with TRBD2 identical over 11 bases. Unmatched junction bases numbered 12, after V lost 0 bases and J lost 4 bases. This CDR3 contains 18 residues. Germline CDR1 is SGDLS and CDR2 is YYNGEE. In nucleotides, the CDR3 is TGTGCCAGCAGCGTAGGAGAGACTAGCGGGACGGGGGGTTACGAGCAGTACTTC. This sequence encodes CASSVGETSGTGGYEQYF.

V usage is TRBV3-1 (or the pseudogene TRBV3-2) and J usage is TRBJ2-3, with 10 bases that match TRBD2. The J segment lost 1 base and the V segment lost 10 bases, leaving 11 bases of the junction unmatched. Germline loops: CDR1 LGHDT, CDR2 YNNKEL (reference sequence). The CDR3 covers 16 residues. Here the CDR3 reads CATKLTGLAGTDTQYF. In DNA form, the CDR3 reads TGTGCCACCAAACTAACAGGACTAGCGGGCACAGATACGCAGTATTTT.

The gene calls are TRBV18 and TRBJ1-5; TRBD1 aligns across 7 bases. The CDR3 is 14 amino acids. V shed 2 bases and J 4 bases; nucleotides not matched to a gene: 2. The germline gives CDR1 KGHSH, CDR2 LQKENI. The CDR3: CASSPEGANQPQHF. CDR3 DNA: TGTGCCAGCTCACCAGAGGGGGCGAATCAGCCCCAGCATTTT.

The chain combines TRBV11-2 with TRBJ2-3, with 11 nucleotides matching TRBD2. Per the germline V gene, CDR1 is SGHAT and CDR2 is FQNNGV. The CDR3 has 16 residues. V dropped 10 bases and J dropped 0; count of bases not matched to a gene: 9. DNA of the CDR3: TGTGCCACCCAGCGCCTAGCGGGAGGAAGCACAGATACGCAGTATTTT. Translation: CATQRLAGGSTDTQYF.

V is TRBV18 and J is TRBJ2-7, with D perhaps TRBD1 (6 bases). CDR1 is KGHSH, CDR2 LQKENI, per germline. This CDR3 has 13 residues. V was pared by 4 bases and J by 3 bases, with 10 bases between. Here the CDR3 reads CASSLTDSYEQYF. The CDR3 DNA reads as TGTGCCAGCTCACTTACGGACAGCTACGAGCAGTACTTC.

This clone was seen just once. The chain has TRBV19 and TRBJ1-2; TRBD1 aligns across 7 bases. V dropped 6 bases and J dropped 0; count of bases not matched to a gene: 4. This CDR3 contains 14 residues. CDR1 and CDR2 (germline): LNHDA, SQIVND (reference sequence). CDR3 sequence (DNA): TGTGCCAGTAGGGACAGGAGAGCTAACTATGGCTACACCTTC. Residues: CASRDRRANYGYTF. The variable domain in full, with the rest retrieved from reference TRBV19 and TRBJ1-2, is DGGITQSPKYLFRKEGQNVTLSCEQNLNHDAMYWYRQDPGQGLRLIYYSQIVNDFQKGDIAEGYSVSREKKESFPLTVTSAQKNPTAFYLCASRDRRANYGYTFGSGTRLTVV.

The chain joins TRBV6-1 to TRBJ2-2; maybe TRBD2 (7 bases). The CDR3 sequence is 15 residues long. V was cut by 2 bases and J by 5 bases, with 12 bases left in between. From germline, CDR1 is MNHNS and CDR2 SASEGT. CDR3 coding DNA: TGTGCCAGCAGTGAATTACAGGGAGGGACCGGGGAGCTGTTTTTT. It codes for CASSELQGGTGELFF.

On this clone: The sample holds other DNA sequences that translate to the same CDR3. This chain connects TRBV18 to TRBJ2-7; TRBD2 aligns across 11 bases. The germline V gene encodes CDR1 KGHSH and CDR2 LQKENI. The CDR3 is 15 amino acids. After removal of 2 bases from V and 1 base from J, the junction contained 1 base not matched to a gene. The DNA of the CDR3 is TGTGCCAGCTCACCAACTAGCGGGGGTTCCTACGAGCAGTACTTC. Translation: CASSPTSGGSYEQYF.

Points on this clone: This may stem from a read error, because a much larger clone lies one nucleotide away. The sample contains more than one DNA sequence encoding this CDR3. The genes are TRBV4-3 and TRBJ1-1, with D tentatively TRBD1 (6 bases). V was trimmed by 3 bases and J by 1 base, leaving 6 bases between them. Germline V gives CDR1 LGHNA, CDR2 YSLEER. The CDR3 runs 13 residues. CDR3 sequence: CASSQTGNTEAFF. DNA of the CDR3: TGCGCCAGCAGCCAGACAGGGAACACTGAAGCTTTCTTT.

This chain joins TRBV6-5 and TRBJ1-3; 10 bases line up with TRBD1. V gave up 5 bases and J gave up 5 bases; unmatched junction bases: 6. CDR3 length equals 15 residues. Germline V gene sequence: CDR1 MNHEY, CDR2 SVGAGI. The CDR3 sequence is CASSPTGGQRNTIYF. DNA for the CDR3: TGTGCCAGCAGTCCGACAGGGGGCCAAAGAAACACCATATATTTT.

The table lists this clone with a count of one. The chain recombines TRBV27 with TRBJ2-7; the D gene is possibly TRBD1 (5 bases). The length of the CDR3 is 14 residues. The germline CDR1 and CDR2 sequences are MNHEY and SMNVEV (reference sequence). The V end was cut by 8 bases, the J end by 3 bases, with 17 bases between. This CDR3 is CASGKLGQNYEQYF. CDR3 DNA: TGTGCCAGCGGCAAATTGGGGCAGAACTACGAGCAGTACTTC.

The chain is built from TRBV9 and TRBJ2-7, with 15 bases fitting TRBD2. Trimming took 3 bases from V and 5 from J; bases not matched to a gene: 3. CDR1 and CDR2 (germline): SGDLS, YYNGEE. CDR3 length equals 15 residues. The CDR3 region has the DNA TGTGCCAGCAGCGGGGGACTAGCGGGGGGCAACGAGCAGTACTTC. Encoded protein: CASSGGLAGGNEQYF.

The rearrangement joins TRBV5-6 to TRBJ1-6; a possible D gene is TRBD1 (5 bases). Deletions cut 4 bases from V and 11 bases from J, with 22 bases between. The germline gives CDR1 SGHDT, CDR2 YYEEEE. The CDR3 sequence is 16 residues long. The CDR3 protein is CASSPLYGGTGAPLHF. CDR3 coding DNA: TGTGCCAGCAGCCCCCTATACGGGGGTACCGGGGCACCCCTCCACTTT.

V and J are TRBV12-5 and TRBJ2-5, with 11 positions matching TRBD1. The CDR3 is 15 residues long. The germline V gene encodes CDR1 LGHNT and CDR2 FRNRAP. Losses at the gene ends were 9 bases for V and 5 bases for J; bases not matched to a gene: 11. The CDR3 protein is CAREYGQGAKETQYF. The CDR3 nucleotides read TGTGCTAGGGAATACGGACAGGGGGCGAAGGAGACCCAGTACTTC.

This chain's CDR3 is CASSKKRQGDYEQYF. Written as DNA, the CDR3 is TGTGCCAGCAGTAAGAAGCGACAGGGGGACTACGAGCAGTACTTC. The rearrangement uses TRBV27 and TRBJ2-7; TRBD1 matches at 9 bases. V was clipped by 5 bases and J by 3 bases; unmatched bases: 8. From germline, CDR1 is MNHEY and CDR2 SMNVEV (reference sequence). The CDR3 is 15 amino acids.

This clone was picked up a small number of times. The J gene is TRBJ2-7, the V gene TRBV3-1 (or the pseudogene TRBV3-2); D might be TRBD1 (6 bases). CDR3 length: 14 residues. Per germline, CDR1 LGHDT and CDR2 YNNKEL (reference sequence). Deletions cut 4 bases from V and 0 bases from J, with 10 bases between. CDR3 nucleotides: TGTGCCAGCAGCCCCTGGGGGCCCTCCTACGAGCAGTACTTC. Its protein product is CASSPWGPSYEQYF.

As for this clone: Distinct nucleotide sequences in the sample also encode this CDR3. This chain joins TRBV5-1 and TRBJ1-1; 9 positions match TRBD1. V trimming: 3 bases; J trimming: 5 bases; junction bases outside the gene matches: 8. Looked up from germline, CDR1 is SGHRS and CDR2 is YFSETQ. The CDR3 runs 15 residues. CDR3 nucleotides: TGCGCCAGCAGCTGGGCCGGGACAGGGAGTACTGAAGCTTTCTTT. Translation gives CASSWAGTGSTEAFF.

CDR3 sequence: CASSLNPRGGGYGYTF. Here the CDR3 DNA reads TGCGCCAGCAGCCTAAACCCCAGGGGAGGGGGATATGGCTACACCTTC. The gene calls are TRBV4-1 and TRBJ1-2; TRBD1 might be the D (6 bases). There are 16 residues in the CDR3. V dropped 4 bases and J dropped 5 bases, with 20 bases sitting between them. CDR1 is MGHRA, CDR2 YSYEKL, per germline.

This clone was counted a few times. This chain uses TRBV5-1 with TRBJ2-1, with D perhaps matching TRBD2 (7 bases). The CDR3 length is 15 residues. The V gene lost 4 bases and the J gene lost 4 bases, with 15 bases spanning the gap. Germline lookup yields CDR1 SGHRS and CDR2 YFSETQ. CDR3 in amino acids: CASSGQRGPYNEQFF. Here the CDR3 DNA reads TGCGCCAGCAGCGGACAGCGGGGTCCTTACAATGAGCAGTTCTTC.

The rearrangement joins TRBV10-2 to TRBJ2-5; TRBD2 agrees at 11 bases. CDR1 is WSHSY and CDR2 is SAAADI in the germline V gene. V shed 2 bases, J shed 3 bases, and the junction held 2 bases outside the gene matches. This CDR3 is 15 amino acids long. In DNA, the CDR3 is TGCGCCAGCAGTGAGGTGACTAGCGGGAAAGAGACCCAGTACTTC. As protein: CASSEVTSGKETQYF.

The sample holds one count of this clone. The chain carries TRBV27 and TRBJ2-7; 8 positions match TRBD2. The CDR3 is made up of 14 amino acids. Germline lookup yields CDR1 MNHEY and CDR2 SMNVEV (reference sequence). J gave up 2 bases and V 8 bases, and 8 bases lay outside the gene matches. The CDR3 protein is CASGLAGTPYEQYF. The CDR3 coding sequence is TGTGCCAGCGGCTTAGCGGGGACCCCCTACGAGCAGTACTTC.